What follows are 19 T cell receptor beta chains derived from one specimen sequenced in a study of vaccination and CD4 T cells after COVID-19. Antigens for these TCRs are unknown. Treatment noted: approximately nine-day PBMC culture with coronavirus spike peptide pools or control peptides (ViraFEST assay). Scientists ran DNA taken from cultured CD4+ T cells through the Oncomine TCR Beta short-read assay for sequencing. One entry per CDR3 protein, called by TCRdb with MiXCR from the PCR reads. This repertoire shows about 8,700 distinct CDR3 sequences, 56% found once; its top ten account for 7.3%. The sample consisted of CD4+ T cells from blood, cultured in vitro. The receptor source for this set is a human donor who had recovered from COVID-19.

The chain links TRBV9 to TRBJ2-1; the D gene is possibly TRBD2 (6 bases). CDR1 and CDR2 from the germline V gene are SGDLS and YYNGEE. The CDR3 totals 16 residues. Trimming pared 0 bases from V and 0 bases from J, leaving 10 bases between. The DNA for the CDR3 is TGTGCCAGCAGCGTAGAGGGGCGGGGCTCCTACAATGAGCAGTTCTTC. Its translation: CASSVEGRGSYNEQFF.

This chain links TRBV24-1 with TRBJ2-6, with D possibly being TRBD1 or TRBD2 (5 bases each). This CDR3 is 18 amino acids long. Germline-derived CDR1 and CDR2 are KGHDR and SFDVKD. Trimming shortened V by 4 bases and J by 2 bases, and 17 bases separated the two germline ends. The chain's CDR3 is CATSDGAGKGTGANVLTF. CDR3 nucleotide sequence: TGTGCCACCAGTGACGGGGCAGGGAAGGGAACTGGGGCCAACGTCCTGACTTTC.

The CDR3 DNA sequence: TGTGCCAGCAGTGCCCGACAGGTTATTCAGGCTGAAGCTTTCTTT. Protein: CASSARQVIQAEAFF. The rearrangement uses TRBV2 and TRBJ1-1; D may be TRBD1 (6 bases). The CDR3 contains 15 residues. The germline gives CDR1 SNHLY, CDR2 FYNNEI. The germline V and J ends were trimmed by 4 bases and 6 bases, with 18 bases remaining between them.

This clonotype occurred a few times. The chain is built from TRBV6-5 and TRBJ1-2, with D possibly TRBD1 on 6 matching bases. Germline values: CDR1 MNHEY, CDR2 SVGAGI. V lost 4 bases to trimming and J lost 0 bases, with 15 bases between them. The CDR3 has 16 residues. The CDR3 reads CASSSAGALANYGYTF. As DNA, the CDR3 is TGTGCCAGCAGTTCGGCAGGGGCCCTAGCTAACTATGGCTACACCTTC.

This chain uses TRBV27 with TRBJ2-2; no clear D gene. The germline gives CDR1 MNHEY, CDR2 SMNVEV (reference sequence). Trimming removed 5 bases at V and 3 bases at J, with 7 bases between. CDR3 length equals 13 residues. CDR3 in DNA: TGTGCCAGCAGTCTCCTTCACACCGGGGAGCTGTTTTTT. Encoded protein: CASSLLHTGELFF.

There are a few counts of this clonotype. The CDR3 nucleotides read TGTGCCTGGAGAAGGCCGAGGGCAATGAACACTGAAGCTTTCTTT. This encodes CAWRRPRAMNTEAFF. The genes are TRBV30 and TRBJ1-1; D ambiguous. The V and J ends lost 3 bases and 0 bases respectively, with 14 bases between them. This CDR3 is built from 15 residues. The germline CDR1 and CDR2 sequences are GTSNPN and SVGIG (reference sequence).

This chain joins TRBV20-1 and TRBJ2-7, with 11 bases identical to TRBD2. The V gene's germline CDR1 is DFQATT and CDR2 SNEGSKA (reference sequence). The V gene end was trimmed by 3 bases and the J gene end by 5 bases; junction bases not matched to a gene: 12. CDR3 length: 16 amino acids. For the CDR3, the DNA is TGCAGTGCTAGGTTTTTATTTAGCGGGGGGGCCCACGAGCAGTACTTC. Amino acids: CSARFLFSGGAHEQYF.

The chain carries TRBV20-1 and TRBJ1-6, with D uncertain. Germline CDR1 reads DFQATT; CDR2 reads SNEGSKA (reference sequence). This CDR3 is built from 14 residues. V lost 1 base, J lost 10 bases, and 14 bases lay in between. The CDR3 nucleotides are TGCAGTGCTAGAGTCAGTGCCGCAAGGTCACCCCTCCACTTT. It specifies CSARVSAARSPLHF.

The chain is built from TRBV19 and TRBJ2-7, with a weak D call TRBD1 (5 bases). The V end lost 4 bases, the J end lost 2 bases, and 15 bases lay between the germline ends. This CDR3 region has 15 residues. Per germline, CDR1 LNHDA and CDR2 SQIVND (reference sequence). As DNA, the CDR3 is TGTGCCAGTAGTACCCCTCGGACACCGACCTACGAGCAGTACTTC. Residues: CASSTPRTPTYEQYF.

This rearrangement joins TRBV18 to TRBJ2-7, with 10 bases matching TRBD2. The J segment lost 5 bases and the V segment lost 4 bases, leaving 5 bases of the junction unmatched. Germline CDR1 is KGHSH and CDR2 is LQKENI. The CDR3 covers 14 residues. The CDR3 is CASSQGLASNEQYF. CDR3 sequence (DNA): TGTGCCAGCTCACAGGGACTAGCGAGCAACGAGCAGTACTTC.

There are a few counts of this clonotype. V and J are TRBV20-1 and TRBJ1-6, with D possibly TRBD1 on 6 matching bases. V dropped 6 bases and J dropped 0 bases, with 12 bases sitting between them. CDR1 DFQATT and CDR2 SNEGSKA come from the germline V gene (reference sequence). The CDR3 has 15 residues. CDR3 protein: CSARGQSSYNSPLHF. CDR3 nucleotide sequence: TGCAGTGCACGAGGACAGAGCTCCTATAATTCACCCCTCCACTTT.

V gene TRBV6-1 combines with J gene TRBJ1-3; 8 nucleotides line up with TRBD1. In germline, CDR1 is MNHNS, CDR2 SASEGT. J lost 4 bases, V lost 5 bases, and 7 bases had no gene match. This CDR3 is 15 amino acids long. CDR3 nucleotides: TGTGCCAGCAGTCGGACAGGGCGATACGGAAACACCATATATTTT. Encoded protein: CASSRTGRYGNTIYF.

This chain connects TRBV27 to TRBJ2-7; 11 bases match TRBD1. Judging by the DNA end, TRBJ2-5 fits better; the J call may be wrong. The V gene's germline CDR1 is MNHEY and CDR2 SMNVEV (reference sequence). The length of the CDR3 is 17 residues. The CDR3 region has the DNA TGTGCCAGCAGTTTATTATCCGGGACAGGGGGGTCAGAGACCCAGTACTTC. Translated, it gives CASSLLSGTGGSETQYF.

This clonotype was picked up a small number of times. V is TRBV20-1 and J is TRBJ1-1; the match to TRBD1 covers 7 bases. The CDR3 has 12 residues. The J segment lost 4 bases and the V segment lost 6 bases, leaving 5 bases of the junction unmatched. Germline V CDR1 and CDR2: DFQATT, SNEGSKA (reference sequence). For the CDR3, the DNA is TGCAGTGCAAAGGAGGGGGCCACTGAAGCTTTCTTT. Its translation is CSAKEGATEAFF.

This chain connects TRBV15 to TRBJ2-3, with TRBD2 matching over 9 bases. Germline V lookup: CDR1 LNHNV, CDR2 YYDKDF (reference sequence). V lost 0 bases, J lost 1 base, and 2 bases stayed unmatched. The CDR3 length is 16 residues. CDR3 in amino acids: CATSREIAGGTDTQYF. Written as DNA, the CDR3 is TGTGCCACCAGCAGAGAGATAGCGGGGGGCACAGATACGCAGTATTTT.

This rearrangement joins TRBV5-1 to TRBJ2-7, with 11 bases fitting TRBD2. This CDR3 spans 16 amino acids. Germline values: CDR1 SGHRS, CDR2 YFSETQ. The ends lost 4 bases at V and 3 bases at J; junction bases unmatched: 9. The CDR3 sequence is CASSPQTGTSGYEQYF. CDR3 DNA sequence: TGCGCCAGCAGCCCTCAAACCGGGACTAGCGGCTACGAGCAGTACTTC. Variable domain in full (rest from reference TRBV5-1 and TRBJ2-7): KAGVTQTPRYLIKTRGQQVTLSCSPISGHRSVSWYQQTPGQGLQFLFEYFSETQRNKGNFPGRFSGRQFSNSRSEMNVSTLELGDSALYLCASSPQTGTSGYEQYFGPGTRLTVT.

The chain uses TRBV30 and TRBJ2-2; unclear D gene. The CDR3 totals 11 residues. The V gene's germline CDR1 is GTSNPN and CDR2 SVGIG (reference sequence). The germline V and J ends were trimmed by 5 bases and 6 bases, with 7 bases remaining between them. CDR3: CAWGPAGELFF. Here the CDR3 DNA reads TGTGCCTGGGGCCCGGCCGGGGAGCTGTTTTTT.

The genes are TRBV19 and TRBJ1-2, with 7 bases matching TRBD1. Germline loops: CDR1 LNHDA, CDR2 SQIVND (reference sequence). This CDR3 has 18 amino acids. V gave up 6 bases and J gave up 0 bases; unmatched junction bases: 16. For the CDR3, the DNA is TGTGCCAGTAGGGTGGACATGACAGGGATCAAAGCTAACTATGGCTACACCTTC. This codes for CASRVDMTGIKANYGYTF.

This chain links TRBV20-1 with TRBJ2-2, with D hard to call. Trimming cost V 0 bases and J 4 bases, with 6 bases left between them. CDR3 length: 13 amino acids. Germline CDR1 and CDR2: DFQATT and SNEGSKA (reference sequence). The CDR3 loop reads CSARDGFTGELFF. For the CDR3, the DNA is TGCAGTGCTAGAGATGGATTCACCGGGGAGCTGTTTTTT.